Listed below are T cell receptor beta chains from one sample, sequenced in a study of shared clonotypes between healthy human individuals. The data were produced by immunoSEQ multiplex PCR, yet TCRdb's version contains in-frame clones alone and is incomplete. The data show millions of clones, about 94% seen once. What was sequenced was naive CD8+ T cells sorted from blood. The receptors derive from a man younger than 30 in good health. Each CDR3 is given with its conserved first and last residue. A clone size is listed for some rows: how often the clone was seen (once, few, many), or a class if it is expanded.

>TRBJ1-1|TRBV29-1|once
CSVLDGLNTEAFF
>TRBJ1-2|TRBV2|NA
CASRNRGSNYGYTF
>TRBJ1-5|TRBV14|NA
CASSQGGSQPQHF
>TRBJ2-5|TRBV5-4|NA
CASSLALGLAGETQYF
>TRBJ2-2|TRBV5-1|NA
CASRQGPTGELFF
>TRBJ2-7|TRBV25-1|NA
CASTQGDSYEQYF
>TRBJ2-2|TRBV30|NA
CAWSIEGELFF
>TRBJ1-2|TRBV29-1|NA
CSVEGTGPIYGYTF
>TRBJ2-1|TRBV19|NA
CASSIVPVYNEQFF
>TRBJ1-1|TRBV5-1|NA
CASSLPDRNTEAFF
>TRBJ2-1|TRBV9|NA
CASSVGDWSNEQFF
>TRBJ2-1|TRBV28|NA
CASSFRLDNEQFF
>TRBJ2-1|TRBV4-1|NA
CASSQGEGLAGGPNFF
>TRBJ2-5|TRBV4-1|NA
CASSQEGQQETQYF
>TRBJ2-5|TRBV9|NA
CASSPGDTSDAQYF
>TRBJ2-7|TRBV7-9|NA
CASSGQYEQYF
>TRBJ2-1|TRBV11-2|NA
CASSPSGGLAKNEQFF
>TRBJ2-1|TRBV6-5|NA
CASSYSAGPNEQFF
>TRBJ2-7|TRBV4-2|NA
CASSAGTGSYEQYF
>TRBJ1-1|TRBV6-1|NA
CASSDGPNTEAFF
>TRBJ2-5|TRBV7-8|NA
CASSPQAAQETQYF
>TRBJ2-7|TRBV6-1|NA
CASSEEVWSGGPYEQYF
>TRBJ1-6|TRBV4-3|NA
CASSQDGAYSYNSPLHF
>TRBJ1-1|TRBV6-5|NA
CASSIGMGKTEAFF
>TRBJ2-2|TRBV7-9|NA
CASSPRDYLTGELFF
>TRBJ2-7|TRBV18|NA
CASSPASSYEQYF
>TRBJ2-7|TRBV4-1|NA
CASSPGQISYEQYF
>TRBJ2-1|TRBV30|NA
CAWSETTVDNEQFF
>TRBJ2-7|TRBV9|NA
CASSPSGGSSYEQYF
>TRBJ1-1|TRBV9|NA
CASSPAGGAWRSFF
>TRBJ2-2|TRBV13|once
CASKYDPTGELFF
>TRBJ2-7|TRBV4-2|NA
CASSQEGGGFYEQYF
>TRBJ2-5|TRBV7-2|NA
CASSLAGFQETQYF
>TRBJ2-7|TRBV13|NA
CASSRGGSPEQYF
>TRBJ1-5|TRBV11-2|NA
CASSLTGTNQPQHF
>TRBJ1-3|TRBV9|NA
CASSTHPDVGAGNTIYF
>TRBJ1-2|TRBV4-1|NA
CASSQEFIDRDYGYTF
>TRBJ2-5|TRBV5-4|NA
CASSFPGSVKETQYF
>TRBJ2-7|TRBV2|once
CASSGGDPTGPFNLYEQYF
>TRBJ2-2|TRBV2|NA
CAIQGNTGELFF
>TRBJ2-3|TRBV7-9|NA
CASSPRTLTDTQYF
>TRBJ2-1|TRBV6-5|once
CASGTSAYNEQFF
>TRBJ1-1|TRBV2|NA
CANQDRGGTEAFF
>TRBJ2-7|TRBV27|NA
CASSLKQGQSSYEQYF
>TRBJ2-1|TRBV4-1|NA
CASSLGSYNEQFF
>TRBJ2-7|TRBV2|NA
CASTDGSSYEQYF
>TRBJ1-3|TRBV19|NA
CASRLGGSSGNTIYF
>TRBJ2-5|TRBV27|NA
CASSSGLGWRETQYF